One sample yielded the 27 T cell receptor beta chains listed below, sequenced in a study of blood T cell repertoires in COVID-19. The assay was immunoSEQ multiplex PCR, and TCRdb's table has in-frame clones only and misses some. The sample shows 31,000 or so clones, more than 80% of them seen only once. Sequencing was done on a sample of peripheral blood. Receptor source: a human donor in a cohort sampled during active COVID-19.

This chain joins TRBV12-3 or TRBV12-4 and TRBJ2-1; 8 positions match TRBD1. The trim removed 10 bases at V and 8 bases at J, leaving 10 bases unmatched. The CDR3 totals 13 residues. The CDR3 bases are TGTGCCATACGCCAGGGACAGGTCTATGAGCAGTTCTTC. This gives the protein CAIRQGQVYEQFF.

The chain links TRBV7-2 to TRBJ1-3; 7 nucleotides match TRBD1. With V trimmed by 2 bases and J by 8 bases, 9 bases remained unmatched. This CDR3 is built from 15 residues. CDR1 and CDR2 (germline): SGHTA, FQGNSA. The CDR3, as DNA: TGTGCCAGCAGCTTAATGCCAGGGGGAGTATACACCATATATTTT. Amino acids: CASSLMPGGVYTIYF.

The chain uses TRBV19 and TRBJ2-2, with 9 positions matching TRBD2. The CDR3 runs 19 residues. The germline V gene has CDR1 LNHDA and CDR2 SQIVND (reference sequence). Trimming at V came to 0 bases and at J to 5 bases, leaving 13 bases not matched to a gene. This CDR3 reads CASSIDPPWGGGGTGELFF. In DNA form, the CDR3 reads TGTGCCAGTAGTATAGACCCCCCCTGGGGCGGGGGGGGAACCGGGGAGCTGTTTTTT. Full variable domain (remainder filled in from reference TRBV19 and TRBJ2-2): DGGITQSPKYLFRKEGQNVTLSCEQNLNHDAMYWYRQDPGQGLRLIYYSQIVNDFQKGDIAEGYSVSREKKESFPLTVTSAQKNPTAFYLCASSIDPPWGGGGTGELFFGEGSRLTVL.

This chain connects TRBV6-6 to TRBJ2-2; 8 positions agree with TRBD1. This CDR3 spans 14 amino acids. Per germline, CDR1 MNHNY and CDR2 SVGAGI (reference sequence). V dropped 6 bases and J dropped 1; count of bases not matched to a gene: 1. The DNA of the CDR3 is TGTGCCAGCAGCGGGACAGGGAACACCGGGGAGCTGTTTTTT. Translation: CASSGTGNTGELFF.

The V call is TRBV29-1, the J call TRBJ1-1, with 7 bases identical to TRBD1. From germline, CDR1 is SQVTM and CDR2 ANQGSEA. V lost 1 base and J lost 1; bases outside the gene matches: 3. This CDR3 comprises 14 residues. The CDR3 protein is CSVEVGTANTEAFF. The DNA for the CDR3 is TGCAGCGTTGAAGTCGGGACAGCGAACACTGAAGCTTTCTTT.

The chain uses TRBV30 and TRBJ2-7, with TRBD2 matching 9 bases. Germline lookup yields CDR1 GTSNPN and CDR2 SVGIG (reference sequence). The CDR3 covers 15 residues. With V trimmed by 0 bases and J by 1 base, 4 bases remained unmatched. DNA for the CDR3: TGTGCCTGGAGTGTGGCTAGCGGGATGTCCTACGAGCAGTACTTC. It yields the protein CAWSVASGMSYEQYF.

V is TRBV19 and J is TRBJ1-2; D is unclear. Germline V gene sequence: CDR1 LNHDA, CDR2 SQIVND (reference sequence). CDR3 length equals 12 residues. V was shortened by 5 bases and J by 10 bases, with 14 bases between the two germline ends. This CDR3 reads CASSLDWRNYTF. DNA of the CDR3: TGTGCCAGTAGTCTCGACTGGCGGAACTACACCTTC. Together with reference TRBV19 and TRBJ1-2, the CDR3 gives the full variable domain: DGGITQSPKYLFRKEGQNVTLSCEQNLNHDAMYWYRQDPGQGLRLIYYSQIVNDFQKGDIAEGYSVSREKKESFPLTVTSAQKNPTAFYLCASSLDWRNYTFGSGTRLTVV.

The chain links TRBV24-1 to TRBJ1-1; D is perhaps TRBD1 (6 bases). The V end lost 9 bases, the J end lost 1 base, and 11 bases lay between the germline ends. This CDR3 region has 13 residues. Germline V gene data show CDR1 as KGHDR and CDR2 as SFDVKD. The CDR3 coding sequence is TGTGCCACCCTTGACAGGAAGAACACTGAAGCTTTCTTT. Translation gives CATLDRKNTEAFF.

The rearrangement links TRBV2 to TRBJ2-5, with 8 bases aligning to TRBD1. The CDR3 spans 15 residues. In germline, CDR1 is SNHLY, CDR2 FYNNEI. V lost 5 bases to trimming and J lost 0 bases; unmatched junction nucleotides: 5. The CDR3 sequence: CASSPQGQDQETQYF. The CDR3 DNA sequence: TGTGCCAGCAGTCCCCAGGGACAGGACCAAGAGACCCAGTACTTC.

The chain couples TRBV24-1 to TRBJ1-2; 11 nucleotides agree with TRBD1. This CDR3 is 17 amino acids long. V trimming: 6 bases; J trimming: 5 bases; junction bases outside the gene matches: 13. Looked up from germline, CDR1 is KGHDR and CDR2 is SFDVKD. DNA for the CDR3: TGTGCCACCAGTCCTTCTCCGGGACAGGGGGATTATTATGGCTACACCTTC. Its translation is CATSPSPGQGDYYGYTF.

The chain links TRBV4-1 to TRBJ1-4; possibly TRBD1 for D (6 bases). The germline gives CDR1 MGHRA, CDR2 YSYEKL. The CDR3 has 14 residues. Trimming removed 6 bases at V and 8 bases at J, with 16 bases between. In nucleotides, the CDR3 is TGCGCCAGCAGGCATACAGGGCGTAGCGAAAAACTGTTTTTT. Amino acids: CASRHTGRSEKLFF.

The gene calls are TRBV6-1 and TRBJ1-5; D is unresolved. V gave up 0 bases and J gave up 4 bases, with 13 bases separating them. The CDR3 loop spans 16 amino acids. Germline V gene data show CDR1 as MNHNS and CDR2 as SASEGT. The CDR3 DNA follows: TGTGCCAGCAGTGAAGCGCAAAGAGCCGGTAATCAGCCCCAGCATTTT. This gives the protein CASSEAQRAGNQPQHF.

J is TRBJ2-1 and V is TRBV27; 11 nucleotides agree with TRBD2. V dropped 0 bases and J dropped 4; count of bases not matched to a gene: 2. This CDR3 spans 16 amino acids. Germline V gene lookup returns CDR1 MNHEY and CDR2 SMNVEV (reference sequence). The CDR3 sequence is CASSLSLAGGYNEQFF. DNA for the CDR3: TGTGCCAGCAGTTTATCCCTAGCGGGGGGTTACAATGAGCAGTTCTTC.

The chain has TRBV5-4 and TRBJ2-7, with 8 bases lining up with TRBD2. The CDR3 sequence is 16 residues long. Germline loops: CDR1 SGHNT, CDR2 YYREEE (reference sequence). Unmatched junction bases numbered 10, after V lost 3 bases and J lost 2 bases. In nucleotides, the CDR3 is TGTGCCAGCAGCTCCTCGGGAGGGGCCGGGCCCTACGAGCAGTACTTC. It is translated as CASSSSGGAGPYEQYF.

In its sample, this clone ranks as medium-sized (0.01 to 0.1%). This chain joins TRBV10-3 and TRBJ2-1; 9 bases match TRBD1. This CDR3 has 13 amino acids. The V gene's germline CDR1 is ENHRY and CDR2 SYGVKD. J gave up 3 bases and V 9 bases, and 3 bases lay outside the gene matches. The CDR3 DNA sequence: TGTGCCATGCGGGACAGGGACTACAATGAGCAGTTCTTC. Encoded protein: CAMRDRDYNEQFF.

This chain joins TRBV2 and TRBJ2-3; the match to TRBD2 covers 7 bases. The J segment lost 4 bases and the V segment lost 1 base, leaving 5 bases of the junction unmatched. The germline V gene encodes CDR1 SNHLY and CDR2 FYNNEI. This CDR3 is 15 amino acids long. CDR3 residues: CASSEVGGSPDTQYF. Written as DNA, the CDR3 is TGTGCCAGCAGTGAAGTGGGCGGGAGCCCAGATACGCAGTATTTT. Variable domain in full (rest from reference TRBV2 and TRBJ2-3): EPEVTQTPSHQVTQMGQEVILRCVPISNHLYFYWYRQILGQKVEFLVSFYNNEISEKSEIFDDQFSVERPDGSNFTLKIRSTKLEDSAMYFCASSEVGGSPDTQYFGPGTRLTVL.

This clone was observed a few times. The V gene is TRBV11-3, the J gene TRBJ1-2; TRBD1 matches 7 bases. V shed 5 bases, J shed 5 bases, and the junction held 5 bases outside the gene matches. The CDR3 has 13 residues. CDR1 is SGHNT, CDR2 YENEEA, per germline. Written as DNA, the CDR3 is TGTGCCAGCAGCCTTACAGGGGTTTATGGCTACACCTTC. Its translation is CASSLTGVYGYTF.

The table lists this clone with a count of one. The rearrangement links TRBV7-2 to TRBJ2-7, with D perhaps matching TRBD1 (5 bases). The CDR3 runs to 14 residues. The germline V and J ends were trimmed by 8 bases and 1 base, with 15 bases remaining between them. Germline V gives CDR1 SGHTA, CDR2 FQGNSA. Here the CDR3 DNA reads TGTGCCAGCGGAGCTTATCAGGGATCCTACGAGCAGTACTTC. Residues: CASGAYQGSYEQYF.

The V and J genes are TRBV6-4 and TRBJ2-3, with 8 bases lining up with TRBD2. CDR3 length: 14 residues. Germline CDR1 MRHNA, CDR2 SNTAGT. With 5 bases clipped from V and 5 bases from J, the junction kept 6 bases outside the gene matches. CDR3 loop: CASSPAGAGDTQYF. In nucleotides, the CDR3 is TGTGCCAGCAGTCCAGCGGGAGCTGGAGATACGCAGTATTTT.

The V gene is TRBV5-6, the J gene TRBJ2-1; D not certain. CDR1 is SGHDT and CDR2 is YYEEEE in the germline V gene. The CDR3 is 14 residues long. V lost 0 bases and J 7 bases, leaving 11 bases between the germline ends. CDR3: CASSLVLIVNEQFF. CDR3 in DNA: TGTGCCAGCAGCTTGGTTCTAATAGTAAATGAGCAGTTCTTC.

This CDR3 reads CASSQTGATEAFF. DNA of the CDR3: TGTGCCAGCAGCCAAACAGGGGCCACTGAAGCTTTCTTT. The V call is TRBV7-9, the J call TRBJ1-1; TRBD1 agrees at 7 bases. This CDR3 has 13 amino acids. Germline CDR1 SEHNR, CDR2 FQNEAQ (reference sequence). Losses at the gene ends were 5 bases for V and 4 bases for J; bases not matched to a gene: 4.

The CDR3 sequence is CASSLGSSRDSSYNEQFF. The DNA of the CDR3 is TGTGCCAGCAGCTTAGGGTCTAGCAGGGACAGCTCCTACAATGAGCAGTTCTTC. The chain employs TRBV11-3 and TRBJ2-1; 7 bases are a match to TRBD1. Germline lookup yields CDR1 SGHNT and CDR2 YENEEA. With V trimmed by 1 base and J by 0 bases, 9 bases remained unmatched. CDR3 length: 18 residues.

On this clone: Germline is not matched at one junction end, which may reflect a read error. V gene TRBV6-6 combines with J gene TRBJ2-5; TRBD1 might be the D (5 bases). Germline V CDR1 and CDR2: MNHNY, SVGAGI (reference sequence). The CDR3 sequence is 13 residues long. The CDR3 region is CASTLDIQVTQYF. DNA of the CDR3: TGTGCCAGCACTCTGGACATACAAGTGACCCAGTACTTC.

V gene TRBV11-2 combines with J gene TRBJ2-1, with D maybe TRBD2 (8 bases). Germline CDR1 and CDR2: SGHAT and FQNNGV. The CDR3 is made up of 17 amino acids. Trimming shortened V by 0 bases and J by 8 bases, and 20 bases separated the two germline ends. As DNA, the CDR3 is TGTGCCAGCAGCTTAGAATGGAGCGGGAGAAGGGGGCATGAGCAGTTCTTC. Its protein product is CASSLEWSGRRGHEQFF.

This clone is a singleton in its sample. The chain combines TRBV11-2 with TRBJ1-2; TRBD1 agrees at 8 bases. Germline CDR1 and CDR2: SGHAT and FQNNGV. J was trimmed by 2 bases and V by 7 bases; bases with no gene match: 6. The CDR3 is 14 residues long. In DNA, the CDR3 is TGTGCCAGCAACCCGACAGGGGACAACTATGGCTACACCTTC. Protein: CASNPTGDNYGYTF.

The chain joins TRBV10-3 to TRBJ1-3, with no clear D. CDR3 length: 16 residues. Germline CDR1 ENHRY, CDR2 SYGVKD. The V and J ends lost 0 bases and 5 bases respectively, with 14 bases between them. CDR3 sequence (DNA): TGTGCCATCAGTGAGTCGTTCAGAACATTACGAAACACCATATATTTT. Amino acid sequence: CAISESFRTLRNTIYF.

This clone was recorded only once. The gene calls are TRBV6-4 and TRBJ1-6; D perhaps matches TRBD1 (5 bases). V was clipped by 5 bases and J by 7 bases, with 12 bases between them. The CDR3 consists of 14 residues. In germline, CDR1 is MRHNA, CDR2 SNTAGT. For the CDR3, the DNA is TGTGCCAGCAGTCTGCAGGGTACGAATTCACCCCTCCACTTT. This codes for CASSLQGTNSPLHF.